The clone carrying this T cell receptor (beta chain) was detected once. What it binds is not known. TCRdb keeps only in-frame clones here, not all; method: immunoSEQ multiplex PCR. The sample lists 150,000 to 200,000 clones, approximately 93% occurring once. These data belong to a study of T cell responses to AZD1222 COVID-19 vaccine. The length of the CDR3 is 17 residues. CDR1 KGHSH and CDR2 LQKENI come from the germline V gene. V was pared by 3 bases and J by 3 bases, with 13 bases of the junction left unmatched. Overall study findings and caveats: Donors were largely white British and mainly female; clonal diversity was possibly underestimated.

This specimen was peripheral blood, taken on day 0 of AZD1222 vaccination. V usage is TRBV18 and J usage is TRBJ1-1, with 7 bases that match TRBD1. The receptor's source is an adult in good health. Here the CDR3 reads CASSPVQGVGFDTEAFF. The CDR3 DNA follows: TGTGCCAGCTCACCTGTGCAGGGGGTCGGCTTTGACACTGAAGCTTTCTTT.